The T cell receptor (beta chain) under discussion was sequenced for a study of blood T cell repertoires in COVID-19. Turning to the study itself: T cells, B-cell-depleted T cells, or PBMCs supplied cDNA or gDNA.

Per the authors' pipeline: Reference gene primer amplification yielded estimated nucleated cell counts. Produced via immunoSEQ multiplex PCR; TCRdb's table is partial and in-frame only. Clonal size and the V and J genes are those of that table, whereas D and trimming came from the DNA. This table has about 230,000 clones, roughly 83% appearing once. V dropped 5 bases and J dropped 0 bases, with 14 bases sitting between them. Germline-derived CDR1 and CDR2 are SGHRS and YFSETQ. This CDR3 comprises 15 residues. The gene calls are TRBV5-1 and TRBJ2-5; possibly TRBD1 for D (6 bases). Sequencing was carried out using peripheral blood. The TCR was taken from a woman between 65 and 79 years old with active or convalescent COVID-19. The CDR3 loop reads CASRVTGGDQETQYF. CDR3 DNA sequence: TGCGCCAGCAGGGTGACAGGTGGGGACCAAGAGACCCAGTACTTC. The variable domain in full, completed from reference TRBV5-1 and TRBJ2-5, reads KAGVTQTPRYLIKTRGQQVTLSCSPISGHRSVSWYQQTPGQGLQFLFEYFSETQRNKGNFPGRFSGRQFSNSRSEMNVSTLELGDSALYLCASRVTGGDQETQYFGPGTRLLVL.